Listed here are 3 T cell receptor beta chains from one sample, sequenced in a study of blood T cell repertoires in COVID-19. Here immunoSEQ multiplex PCR was the method, and the copy in TCRdb shows in-frame clones only, minus some. The sample has about 170,000 clones; approximately 88% are singletons. Material for sequencing was peripheral blood. The receptors were sampled from a woman aged 55-70 years with acute or convalescent COVID-19.

This clone was detected only once. This rearrangement joins TRBV7-2 to TRBJ1-4; unclear D gene. The length of the CDR3 is 15 residues. Per germline, CDR1 SGHTA and CDR2 FQGNSA. V was shortened by 1 base and J by 7 bases, with 13 bases between the two germline ends. The CDR3 region is CASSLVGVTTEKLFF. The CDR3 nucleotides read TGTGCCAGCAGCTTAGTCGGGGTTACGACTGAAAAACTGTTTTTT.

The rearrangement links TRBV6-2 or TRBV6-3 to TRBJ1-2, with D possibly being TRBD1 (6 bases). V gave up 0 bases and J gave up 4 bases, with 12 bases separating them. Germline-derived CDR1 and CDR2 are MNHEY and SVGEGT. The CDR3 extends over 15 amino acids. CDR3 coding DNA: TGTGCCAGCAGTTACTCTCCAGGGGAACTCTATGGCTACACCTTC. Translation: CASSYSPGELYGYTF.

The chain links TRBV5-1 to TRBJ1-1; D perhaps matches TRBD1 (5 bases). Germline loops: CDR1 SGHRS, CDR2 YFSETQ. The CDR3 runs 12 residues. The ends were cut back, 7 bases at V and 7 bases at J, with 14 bases in the middle. CDR3 sequence reads: CASHAGPLEAFF. The CDR3 nucleotides read TGCGCCAGCCATGCGGGACCCCTTGAAGCTTTCTTT.